Described below is a single TCR beta chain sequence and its context. What it recognizes is unknown. Germline V lookup: CDR1 SGHVS, CDR2 FQNEAQ. Germline trimming cut 5 bases from V and 7 bases from J; bases unmatched to any gene: 12. This CDR3 is 16 amino acids long. The data are from a study of shared clonotypes between healthy human individuals. This table comes from immunoSEQ multiplex PCR, and its TCRdb copy is limited to in-frame clones, with some not included. The sample has around 700,000 clones; approximately 79% are singletons. The study, taken as a whole, reports: What naive subsets generally showed was a larger estimated richness than memory subsets showed.

This TCR derives from a woman aged 25 to 45 in good health. Sequenced material: memory CD4+ T cells sorted from blood. Sample subset: CD45RA-negative fraction. The chain joins TRBV7-8 to TRBJ1-2, with 11 bases identical to TRBD1. The CDR3 spells CASSRNIGQGASGYTF. In nucleotides, the CDR3 is TGTGCCAGCAGCCGGAACATAGGACAGGGGGCCTCTGGCTACACCTTC.